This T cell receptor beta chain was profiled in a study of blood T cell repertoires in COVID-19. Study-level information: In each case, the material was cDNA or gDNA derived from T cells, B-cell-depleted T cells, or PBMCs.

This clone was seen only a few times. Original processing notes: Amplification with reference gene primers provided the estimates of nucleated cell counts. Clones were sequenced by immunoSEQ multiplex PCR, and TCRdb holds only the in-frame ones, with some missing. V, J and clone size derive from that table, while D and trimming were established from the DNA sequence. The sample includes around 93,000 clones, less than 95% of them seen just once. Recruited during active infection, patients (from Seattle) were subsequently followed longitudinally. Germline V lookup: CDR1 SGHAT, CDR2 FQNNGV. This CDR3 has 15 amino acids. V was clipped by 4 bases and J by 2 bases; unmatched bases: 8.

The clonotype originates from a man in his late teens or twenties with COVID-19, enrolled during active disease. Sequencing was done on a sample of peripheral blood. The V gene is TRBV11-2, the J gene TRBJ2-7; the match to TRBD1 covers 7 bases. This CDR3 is CASSSLTGFTYEQYF. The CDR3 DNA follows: TGTGCCAGCAGCTCACTGACAGGGTTTACCTACGAGCAGTACTTC.